This TCR beta chain was documented in a study of identical twins (dated by TCRdb to the mid-2010s). Regarding the research as a whole: The study deep-sequenced TCR alpha and beta repertoires from monozygotic twins, unrelated adults of various ages and cord blood to test whether fetal clonotypes persist. To rule out contamination, the twin experiments were replicated at different times with different library preparation protocols.

The receptor library was made with 5' RACE. The listed sequencing device is Illumina HiSeq 2000. A universal primer binding site was introduced by template switching, and a unique molecular identifier was present in the final cDNA, enabling accurate counting of TCR cDNA molecules. Specific primers in the conserved constant-segment region were used to synthesize first-strand cDNA for TCR alpha and beta chains. Each cDNA library was double barcoded, with a SMART-Mk sample barcode plus Illumina barcodes, to control for contamination. TruSeq adapter sequences, together with Illumina sample barcodes, were added in two successive PCR steps. TCR alpha and beta cDNA libraries were sequenced on the Illumina HiSeq platform with custom primers. The published analysis was carried out like this. MiGEC was used to process raw reads and extract unique molecular identifiers, and MiXCR was used to find CDR3 positions. For each individual, recombination models were inferred using an EM algorithm with the repgenHMM and IGoR tools. The analysis of shared clonotypes was done with the tcR package in R, with sharing normalized by the product of cloneset sizes. To study raw recombination without the effects of thymic and clonal selection, out-of-frame nonproductive sequences were analyzed. The public reads were reprocessed in TCRdb via fastp at Q25 and MiXCR, keeping in-frame beta chains. Here each entry gathers all rows of one CDR3 protein and keeps the most common genes and DNA. For this entry, the V and J calls and clone size follow TCRdb and not the study's own pipeline. The sample table lists roughly 710,000 distinct CDR3 sequences, around 5.7% of them with a count of one. Approximately 2% of the sample is taken by the ten largest.

On this clonotype: Its antigen specificity is not known. A read error may be the cause here, since a much bigger clone is one base away.

After removal of 2 bases from V and 0 bases from J, the junction retains 8 bases not matched to a gene. The CDR3 sequence holds 17 residues, the cysteine and phenylalanine included. Here the CDR3 DNA is all that survives: 51 bases in frame from base 1. CDR1 MNHEY and CDR2 SMNVEV are derived from the germline V gene (reference sequence). What the study reported, not specific to this receptor: Conclusions relied on cross-sectional statistical analysis, since the same donors could not be followed over many years. Recombination models systematically underestimated out-of-frame TCR alpha sharing in monozygotic twins but agreed with sharing between unrelated individuals. Abundant cord blood beta clonotypes carried fewer insertions; young adult naive repertoires showed a weaker similar trend, while memory repertoires showed none. Compared with coincidental sharing between unrelated individuals, out-of-frame TCR alpha sequences shared between twins had an excess of sequences with low generation probability. Invariant T cells such as MAIT and iNKT could partly confound zero-insertion analyses, although diverse VJ usage argued against such confounding for most clonotypes. In beta out-of-frame sequences, excess twin sharing was weaker, because having fewer shared sequences lowered the signal-to-noise ratio.

All donors were healthy Caucasians. The study also sequenced three unrelated non-twin adults: a male aged 18 to 30, a male aged 50 to 60 and a female aged 50 to 60. Miltenyi CD45RO+ enrichment and human naive T-cell isolation kits were used to isolate memory (CD45RO+) and naive T cells from PBMC. This chain is built from TRBV27 and TRBJ2-5, with TRBD2 identical over 8 junction bases. Sequencing used naive T cells sorted from blood. What this sample's cell subset or site label stands for: cells isolated with a human naive T-cell isolation kit. This receptor was taken from a man between 18 and 29 years old in good health. The CDR3 amino acid sequence is: CASSLVRPSGYQETQYF. The nucleotide sequence reads TGTGCCAGCAGTTTAGTTCGGCCTAGCGGGTACCAAGAGACCCAGTACTTC.